This TCR beta chain comes out of a study of blood T cell repertoires in COVID-19. On the study more broadly: Researchers got acute and convalescent COVID-19 samples from the United States, Italy and Spain.

Original analysis: Amplification of reference gene primers was used by the study to estimate nucleated cell counts. Data came from immunoSEQ multiplex PCR; TCRdb stores just in-frame clones and leaves some out. That table furnishes V, J and clone size, whereas the DNA furnished D and trimming. The table shows approximately 150,000 clones, with approximately 88% occurring only once. The sample holds a few counts of this clone. Germline trimming cut 7 bases from V and 1 base from J; bases unmatched to any gene: 9. This CDR3 region has 15 residues. The germline V gene has CDR1 SNHLY and CDR2 FYNNEI. The chain recombines TRBV2 with TRBJ2-5, with 7 bases lining up with TRBD2. The sequence was collected from a human donor in a cohort sampled during active COVID-19. Input material: peripheral blood. CDR3 protein: CASTGGRGPQETQYF. In DNA form, the CDR3 reads TGTGCCAGCACTGGGGGGAGGGGCCCCCAAGAGACCCAGTACTTC.